This TCR beta chain was identified during a study of vaccination effects on CD4 cells after COVID-19. The wider study: Prior to sequencing, the ViraFEST assay stimulated PBMC with viral peptide pools, which expanded the antigen-specific CD4+ T cells. The vaccine given was either BNT162b2 or mRNA-1273, in two doses. Study-level points and caveats: Clones that were induced by infection or by vaccine showed marked contraction late after vaccination.

Cells that had been cultured for ten to eleven days were the source of isolated CD4+ T cells. Points on this clone: As yet, its antigen is unknown.

Produced via immunoSEQ multiplex PCR; TCRdb's table is partial and in-frame only. The sample consists of some 50,000 clones, approximately 65% of them appearing once. The CDR3 sequence is 19 residues long. V was trimmed by 6 bases and J by 4 bases, leaving 30 bases between them. Per the germline V gene, CDR1 is KGHSH and CDR2 is LQKENI. Sequencing was performed on CD4+ T cells from PBMCs cultured without peptide, taken before COVID-19 vaccination. This chain connects TRBV18 to TRBJ1-2, with D maybe TRBD1 (6 bases). This receptor was obtained from a human donor who received a COVID-19 vaccine. This CDR3 reads CASSTSTTTDPRGGYGYTF. The CDR3 DNA is TGTGCCAGCTCCACCTCAACAACCACCGACCCCAGGGGCGGCTATGGCTACACCTTC.